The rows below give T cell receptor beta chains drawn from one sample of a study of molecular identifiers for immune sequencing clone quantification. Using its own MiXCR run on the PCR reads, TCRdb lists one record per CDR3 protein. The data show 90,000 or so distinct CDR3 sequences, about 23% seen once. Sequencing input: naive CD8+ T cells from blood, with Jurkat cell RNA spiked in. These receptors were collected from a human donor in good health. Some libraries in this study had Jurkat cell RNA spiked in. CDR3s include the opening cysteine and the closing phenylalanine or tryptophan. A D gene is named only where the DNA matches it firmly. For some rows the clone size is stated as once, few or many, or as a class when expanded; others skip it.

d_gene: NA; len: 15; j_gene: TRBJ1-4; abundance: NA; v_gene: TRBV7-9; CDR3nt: TGTGCCAGCAGCTTAGAACCGGGACTTGGGGAAAAACTGTTTTTT; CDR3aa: CASSLEPGLGEKLFF
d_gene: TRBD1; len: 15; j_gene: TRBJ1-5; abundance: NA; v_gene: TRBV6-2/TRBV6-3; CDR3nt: TGTGCCAGCAGTTACTCACAGGGGAACAATCAGCCCCAGCATTTT; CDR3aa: CASSYSQGNNQPQHF
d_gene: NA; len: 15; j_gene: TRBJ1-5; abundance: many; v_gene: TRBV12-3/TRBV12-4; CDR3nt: TGTGCCAGCAGTTTAGGGGGAGGGGTCAATCAGCCCCAGCATTTT; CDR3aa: CASSLGGGVNQPQHF
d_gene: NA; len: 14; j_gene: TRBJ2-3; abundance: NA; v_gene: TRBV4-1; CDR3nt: TGCGCCAGCAGCCAGGACGGCATCTCAGATACGCAGTATTTT; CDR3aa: CASSQDGISDTQYF
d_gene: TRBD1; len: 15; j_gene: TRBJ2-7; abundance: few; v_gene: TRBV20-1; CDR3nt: TGCAGTGCTAGAGGAGGGACAGGGTACTCCTACGAGCAGTACTTC; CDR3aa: CSARGGTGYSYEQYF
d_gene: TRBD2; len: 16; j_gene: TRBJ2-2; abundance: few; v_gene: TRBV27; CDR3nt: TGTGCCAGCAGTCAGACTAGCGGGGCACACACCGGGGAGCTGTTTTTT; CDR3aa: CASSQTSGAHTGELFF
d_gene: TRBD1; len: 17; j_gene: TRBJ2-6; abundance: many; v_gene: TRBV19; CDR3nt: TGTGCCAGTAGTCAGGACAGGGCTTCGTACGGGGCCAACGTCCTGACTTTC; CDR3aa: CASSQDRASYGANVLTF
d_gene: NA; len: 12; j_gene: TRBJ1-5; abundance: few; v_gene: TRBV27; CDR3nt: TGTGCCAGCAGTTCGCCGAGTCAGCCCCAGCATTTT; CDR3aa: CASSSPSQPQHF
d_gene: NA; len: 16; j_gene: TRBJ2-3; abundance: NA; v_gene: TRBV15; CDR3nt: TGTGCCACCAGCGAAATAAGACTTGACGCCGGGGATACGCAGTATTTT; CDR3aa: CATSEIRLDAGDTQYF
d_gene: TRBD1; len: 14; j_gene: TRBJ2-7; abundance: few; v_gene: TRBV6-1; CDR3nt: TGTGCCAGCAGCGGAGGACAGGGAGGCTACGAGCAGTACTTC; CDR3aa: CASSGGQGGYEQYF
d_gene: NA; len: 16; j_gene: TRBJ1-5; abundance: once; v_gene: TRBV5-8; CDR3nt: TGTGCCAGCAGCTGGACTAGCGGGAACCTGGGGGATACGCAGCATTTT; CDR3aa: CASSWTSGNLGDTQHF
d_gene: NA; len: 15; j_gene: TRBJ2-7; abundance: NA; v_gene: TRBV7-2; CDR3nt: TGTGCCAGCAGCTCCCTCGGGACGGTCTCCTCCGCGCAGTACTTC; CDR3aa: CASSSLGTVSSAQYF
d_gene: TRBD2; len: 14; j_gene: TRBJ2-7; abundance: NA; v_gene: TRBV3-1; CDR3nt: TGTGCCAGCAGTTATCCGGGACTAGGGCCCGAGCAGTACTTC; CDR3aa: CASSYPGLGPEQYF
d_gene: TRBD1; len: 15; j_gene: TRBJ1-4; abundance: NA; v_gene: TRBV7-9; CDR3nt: TGTGCCAGCAGCTTAGCTGGACAGGGAGATGAAAAACTGTTTTTT; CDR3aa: CASSLAGQGDEKLFF